This T cell receptor beta chain was found in a study of T cells in Graves' hyperthyroidism and ophthalmopathy. There are many counts of this clonotype. This CDR3 region has 16 residues. V shed 4 bases and J 0 bases; nucleotides not matched to a gene: 8. Germline V lookup: CDR1 SGHRS, CDR2 YFSETQ. It was RNA transcripts that yielded the amplified TCR beta CDR3 regions. HTBI primers were the set used in a first-round RT-PCR of the TCR CDR3. TCRdb processed the multiplex PCR reads anew with MiXCR; each CDR3 protein has one entry. The table lists hundreds of thousands of distinct CDR3 sequences, 13% to 15% of them singletons.

The J gene is TRBJ1-1, the V gene TRBV5-1; 8 bases fit TRBD1. This TCR was sampled from a woman aged 50 to 60 with Graves' ophthalmopathy. Sequenced sample: blood. Here the CDR3 DNA reads TGCGCCAGCAGCCCACGGACAGGGCGGATGAACACTGAAGCTTTCTTT. Translated, it gives CASSPRTGRMNTEAFF.